The 9 T cell receptor beta chains listed next were all sequenced from one sample in a study of blood T cell repertoires in COVID-19. Clones were sequenced by immunoSEQ multiplex PCR, and TCRdb holds only the in-frame ones, with some missing. The sample has about 170,000 clones; around 80% are singletons. The sample taken for sequencing was PBMCs or T cells enriched from blood (not recorded which). The receptors originated from a man aged 45-65 years who had recovered from COVID-19.

The chain employs TRBV2 and TRBJ2-7; 9 bases are a match to TRBD1. The V segment lost 11 bases and the J segment 2 bases; nucleotides outside the gene matches: 4. The germline V gene has CDR1 SNHLY and CDR2 FYNNEI. This CDR3 has 12 residues. CDR3 loop: CAADRGAYEQYF. The CDR3, as DNA: TGTGCCGCAGACAGGGGGGCCTACGAGCAGTACTTC.

This clone was detected only a few times. The chain is built from TRBV5-4 and TRBJ2-3; 11 nucleotides line up with TRBD2. The CDR3 runs 19 residues. Per germline, CDR1 SGHNT and CDR2 YYREEE (reference sequence). The junction had 19 bases not matched to a gene; V was cut back by 4 bases and J by 6 bases. CDR3 in amino acids: CASSRSKSPTSGVSDTQYF. CDR3 DNA sequence: TGTGCCAGCAGCCGCTCTAAATCCCCGACTAGCGGGGTATCGGATACGCAGTATTTT. Based on the CDR3 plus reference TRBV5-4 and TRBJ2-3, the full variable domain is ETGVTQSPTHLIKTRGQQVTLRCSSQSGHNTVSWYQQALGQGPQFIFQYYREEENGRGNFPPRFSGLQFPNYSSELNVNALELDDSALYLCASSRSKSPTSGVSDTQYFGPGTRLTVL.

The chain couples TRBV30 to TRBJ2-1; TRBD1 agrees at 9 bases. The germline V gene encodes CDR1 GTSNPN and CDR2 SVGIG (reference sequence). After removal of 4 bases from V and 5 bases from J, the junction contained 3 bases not matched to a gene. CDR3 length: 13 amino acids. The CDR3 sequence: CAWTGTGNNEQFF. The DNA of the CDR3 is TGTGCCTGGACCGGGACAGGGAACAATGAGCAGTTCTTC. The full variable domain, with the rest looked up from reference TRBV30 and TRBJ2-1, is SQTIHQWPATLVQPVGSPLSLECTVEGTSNPNLYWYRQAAGRGLQLLFYSVGIGQISSEVPQNLSASRPQDRQFILSSKKLLLSDSGFYLCAWTGTGNNEQFFGPGTRLTVL.

This clone was counted a few times. The chain links TRBV6-4 to TRBJ2-3; TRBD2 matches 7 bases. Germline-derived CDR1 and CDR2 are MRHNA and SNTAGT. Trimming took 4 bases from V and 0 from J; bases not matched to a gene: 4. This CDR3 has 15 residues. The CDR3 reads CASSGEAGSTDTQYF. CDR3 nucleotide sequence: TGTGCCAGCAGTGGAGAAGCGGGGAGCACAGATACGCAGTATTTT.

The chain links TRBV2 to TRBJ2-7, with D possibly being TRBD1 (5 bases). This CDR3 is 15 amino acids long. The germline V gene encodes CDR1 SNHLY and CDR2 FYNNEI. Trimming removed 1 base from V and 2 bases from J, with 12 bases in between. The CDR3, as DNA: TGTGCCAGCAGTGAAGGAGGCCAGGGCCCCTACGAGCAGTACTTC. Translation gives CASSEGGQGPYEQYF.

This clone was seen just once. The genes are TRBV12-2 and TRBJ1-1; the table's D gene call, TRBD1, was not cross checked with the DNA. TRBV12-2 is reported as a pseudogene. The CDR3 has 20 amino acids. For the CDR3, the DNA is TGTGCAAGTCGCTCTTCTTCTCATGGACAGGGGGGATGTTCGAACACTGAAGCTTTCTTT. Its translation is CASRSSSHGQGGCSNTEAFF.

This clone showed up just a few times. V and J are TRBV7-9 and TRBJ2-7; D uncertain. Trimming pared 4 bases from V and 7 bases from J, leaving 17 bases between. Germline CDR1 reads SEHNR; CDR2 reads FQNEAQ (reference sequence). The CDR3 spans 14 residues. The CDR3 DNA follows: TGTGCCAGCAGCTCAAGGAACGGAGCGCGGGAGCAGTACTTC. Its translation is CASSSRNGAREQYF.

The chain is built from TRBV6-6 and TRBJ1-2; D is undetermined. CDR1 is MNHNY and CDR2 is SVGAGI in the germline V gene (reference sequence). This CDR3 is 13 amino acids long. The V end was cut by 8 bases, the J end by 7 bases, with 17 bases between. CDR3 in DNA: TGTGCCAGCGGCGGCGATGGCAGTAGTGGCTACACCTTC. The encoded protein is CASGGDGSSGYTF.

This sequence joins TRBV7-9 and TRBJ1-2; D not certain. Germline CDR1 reads SEHNR; CDR2 reads FQNEAQ (reference sequence). V lost 5 bases and J lost 3, with 10 bases in between. The CDR3 is made up of 13 amino acids. The CDR3 protein is CASSPGKYYGYTF. Here the CDR3 DNA reads TGTGCCAGCAGCCCGGGAAAATACTATGGCTACACCTTC.